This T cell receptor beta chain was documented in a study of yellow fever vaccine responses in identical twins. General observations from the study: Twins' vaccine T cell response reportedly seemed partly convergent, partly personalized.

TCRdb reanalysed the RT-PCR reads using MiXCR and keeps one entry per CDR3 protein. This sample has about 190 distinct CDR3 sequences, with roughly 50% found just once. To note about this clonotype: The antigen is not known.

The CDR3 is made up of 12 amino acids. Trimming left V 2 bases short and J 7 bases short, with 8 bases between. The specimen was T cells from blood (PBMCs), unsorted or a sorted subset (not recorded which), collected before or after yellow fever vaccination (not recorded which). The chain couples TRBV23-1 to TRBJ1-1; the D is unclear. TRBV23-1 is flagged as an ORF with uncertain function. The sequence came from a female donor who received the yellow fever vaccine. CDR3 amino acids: CASSQRGIEAFF. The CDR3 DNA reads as TGCGCCAGCAGTCAAAGAGGAATTGAAGCTTTCTTT.